This entry features one TCR beta chain sequence. This entry comes from a study of blood T cells in healthy people across ages. Every donor contributed approximately 10 milliliters of peripheral blood by blood draw. The use of a sample-barcoded 5' primer and a J-beta primer mix characterized a second PCR of roughly 7 to 11 cycles. MiXCR, run by TCRdb on the 5' RACE reads, gives a single entry per CDR3 protein. Of roughly 1,700,000 distinct CDR3 sequences in the sample, roughly 28% were seen once. The sequence was obtained from a woman aged 25-40 years in good health. Sequencing used blood.

This CDR3 reads CASSEFSVKGSPLHF. Here the CDR3 DNA reads TGTGCCAGCAGTGAATTTAGTGTAAAGGGTTCACCCCTCCACTTT. The genes are TRBV25-1 and TRBJ1-6; D remains unclear. The CDR3 totals 15 residues. Germline V CDR1 and CDR2: MGHDK, SYGVNS. V lost 1 base and J lost 9, with 13 bases in between.